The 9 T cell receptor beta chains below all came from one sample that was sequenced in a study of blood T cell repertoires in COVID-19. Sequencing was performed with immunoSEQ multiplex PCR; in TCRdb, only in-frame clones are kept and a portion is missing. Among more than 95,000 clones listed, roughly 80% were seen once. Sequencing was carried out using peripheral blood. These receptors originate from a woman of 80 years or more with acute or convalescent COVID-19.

The CDR3: CASRLTENTEAFF. CDR3 in DNA: TGCGCCAGCAGGTTGACAGAGAACACTGAAGCTTTCTTT. This chain joins TRBV5-1 and TRBJ1-1, with D perhaps matching TRBD1 (5 bases). The germline V and J ends were trimmed by 5 bases and 1 base, with 9 bases remaining between them. The CDR3 has 13 amino acids. CDR1 and CDR2 (germline): SGHRS, YFSETQ.

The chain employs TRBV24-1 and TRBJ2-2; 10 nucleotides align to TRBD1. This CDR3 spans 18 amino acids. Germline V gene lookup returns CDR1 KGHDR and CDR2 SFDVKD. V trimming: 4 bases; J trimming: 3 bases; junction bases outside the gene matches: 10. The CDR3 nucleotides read TGTGCCACCAGTGAGTTAGGCCCCGGGACAGGGGACACCGGGGAGCTGTTTTTT. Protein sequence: CATSELGPGTGDTGELFF.

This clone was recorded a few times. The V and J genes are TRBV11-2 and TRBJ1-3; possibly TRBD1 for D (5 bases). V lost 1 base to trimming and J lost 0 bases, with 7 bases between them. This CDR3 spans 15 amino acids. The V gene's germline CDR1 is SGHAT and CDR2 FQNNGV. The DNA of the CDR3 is TGTGCCAGCAGCTTAGGACAGAGCTCTGGAAACACCATATATTTT. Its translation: CASSLGQSSGNTIYF.

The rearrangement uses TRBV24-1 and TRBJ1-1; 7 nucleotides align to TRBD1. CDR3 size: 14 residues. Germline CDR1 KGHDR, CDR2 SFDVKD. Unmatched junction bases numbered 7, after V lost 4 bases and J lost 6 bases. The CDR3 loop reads CATSEGTGDPEAFF. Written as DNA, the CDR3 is TGTGCCACCAGTGAGGGAACAGGGGACCCTGAAGCTTTCTTT.

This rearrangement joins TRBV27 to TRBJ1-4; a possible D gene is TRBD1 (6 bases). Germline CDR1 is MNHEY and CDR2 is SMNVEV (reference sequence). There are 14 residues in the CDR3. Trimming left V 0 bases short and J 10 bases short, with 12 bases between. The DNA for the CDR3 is TGTGCCAGCAGTTTATCGGGCAGAGGGGGAAAACTGTTTTTT. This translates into CASSLSGRGGKLFF.

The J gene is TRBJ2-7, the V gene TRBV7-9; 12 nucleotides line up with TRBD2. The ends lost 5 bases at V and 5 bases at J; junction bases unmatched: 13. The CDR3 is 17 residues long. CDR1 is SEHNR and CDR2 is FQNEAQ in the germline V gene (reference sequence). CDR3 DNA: TGTGCCAGCAGCCCCAGCGGGATGACTAGCGGGAGAGACGAGCAGTACTTC. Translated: CASSPSGMTSGRDEQYF.

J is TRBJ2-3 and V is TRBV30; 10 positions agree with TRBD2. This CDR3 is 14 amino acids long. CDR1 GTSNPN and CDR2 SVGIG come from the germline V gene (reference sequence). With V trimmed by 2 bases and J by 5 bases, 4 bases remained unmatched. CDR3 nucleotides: TGTGCCTGGAGTCGAGGACTAGCGGTAGATACGCAGTATTTT. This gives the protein CAWSRGLAVDTQYF.

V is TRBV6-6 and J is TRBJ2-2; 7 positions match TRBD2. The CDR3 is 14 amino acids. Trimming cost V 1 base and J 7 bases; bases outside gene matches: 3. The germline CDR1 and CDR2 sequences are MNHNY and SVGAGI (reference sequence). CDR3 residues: CASSYFPGGGELFF. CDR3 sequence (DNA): TGTGCCAGCAGTTACTTTCCGGGGGGCGGGGAGCTGTTTTTT.

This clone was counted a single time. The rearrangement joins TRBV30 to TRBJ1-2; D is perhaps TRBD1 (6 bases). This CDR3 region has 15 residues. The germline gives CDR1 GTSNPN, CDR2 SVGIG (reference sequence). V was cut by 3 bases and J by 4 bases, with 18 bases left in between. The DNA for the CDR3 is TGTGCCTGGAGCATAGGGGGTAGGCAGGTCTATGGCTACACCTTC. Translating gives CAWSIGGRQVYGYTF. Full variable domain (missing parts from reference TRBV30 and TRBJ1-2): SQTIHQWPATLVQPVGSPLSLECTVEGTSNPNLYWYRQAAGRGLQLLFYSVGIGQISSEVPQNLSASRPQDRQFILSSKKLLLSDSGFYLCAWSIGGRQVYGYTFGSGTRLTVV.